Below, 10 T cell receptor beta chains from the same sample are listed, as sequenced in a study of blood T cell repertoires in COVID-19. This table comes from immunoSEQ multiplex PCR, and its TCRdb copy is limited to in-frame clones, with some not included. The table shows 220,000 or so clones, with just over 85% occurring only once. Material: PBMCs or T cells enriched from blood (not recorded which). These receptors all come from a woman in her 50s with acute COVID-19.

J is TRBJ2-7 and V is TRBV9; 10 positions agree with TRBD2. Germline V gene data show CDR1 as SGDLS and CDR2 as YYNGEE. After removal of 4 bases from V and 5 bases from J, the junction contained 12 bases not matched to a gene. This CDR3 is 16 amino acids long. The CDR3 here is CASSRDPSGGGHEQYF. The CDR3 region has the DNA TGTGCCAGCAGCCGTGACCCTAGCGGGGGAGGCCACGAGCAGTACTTC.

The rearrangement uses TRBV19 and TRBJ1-5; no definite D call. Germline V CDR1 and CDR2: LNHDA, SQIVND (reference sequence). The CDR3 loop spans 16 amino acids. The V end was cut by 5 bases, the J end by 0 bases, with 14 bases between. The CDR3 DNA sequence: TGTGCCAGTAGTTTGCGAGGACGGGATAGCAATCAGCCCCAGCATTTT. This translates into CASSLRGRDSNQPQHF.

The chain links TRBV7-9 to TRBJ2-5, with 14 bases that match TRBD2. The CDR3 has 19 amino acids. CDR1 is SEHNR, CDR2 FQNEAQ, per germline (reference sequence). J lost 4 bases, V lost 4 bases, and 14 bases had no gene match. CDR3 in DNA: TGTGCCAGCAGCTACCAGACTAGCGGGAGGGTAGGGGAGAGAGAGACCCAGTACTTC. It specifies CASSYQTSGRVGERETQYF.

V usage is TRBV7-2 and J usage is TRBJ2-3, with TRBD1 as a possible D gene (6 bases). V was pared by 5 bases and J by 1 base, with 10 bases between. The germline gives CDR1 SGHTA, CDR2 FQGNSA. This CDR3 region has 14 residues. For the CDR3, the DNA is TGTGCCAGCAGCGTAAGACAGGGCACAGATACGCAGTATTTT. It yields the protein CASSVRQGTDTQYF.

This chain uses TRBV20-1 with TRBJ2-7, with 7 bases that match TRBD2. The CDR3 extends over 11 amino acids. Germline V CDR1 and CDR2: DFQATT, SNEGSKA (reference sequence). Unmatched junction bases numbered 4, after V lost 1 base and J lost 10 bases. The CDR3: CSARVPGLQYF. The CDR3, as DNA: TGCAGTGCTAGAGTCCCGGGACTACAGTACTTC.

The chain uses TRBV2 and TRBJ1-3; 9 bases match TRBD1. The CDR3 runs 18 residues. Germline trimming cut 5 bases from V and 1 base from J; bases unmatched to any gene: 12. Germline-derived CDR1 and CDR2 are SNHLY and FYNNEI. The CDR3 sequence: CASSSQGALIRSGNTIYF. The CDR3 region has the DNA TGTGCCAGCAGTTCACAGGGGGCGCTTATTAGGTCTGGAAACACCATATATTTT.

V is TRBV9 and J is TRBJ2-1; D unclear. Per the germline V gene, CDR1 is SGDLS and CDR2 is YYNGEE. This CDR3 region has 14 residues. V dropped 6 bases and J dropped 6 bases, with 16 bases sitting between them. CDR3 in amino acids: CASTKRPTLNEQFF. The CDR3 DNA is TGTGCCAGCACAAAGAGGCCGACCCTCAATGAGCAGTTCTTC.

This clone was counted a single time. The rearrangement uses TRBV5-4 and TRBJ1-6; 7 bases match TRBD1. CDR1 SGHNT and CDR2 YYREEE come from the germline V gene (reference sequence). The ends lost 0 bases at V and 6 bases at J; junction bases unmatched: 6. The CDR3 consists of 16 residues. CDR3: CASSLAGGGGNSPLHF. The CDR3 bases are TGTGCCAGCAGCTTGGCGGGAGGGGGCGGTAATTCACCCCTCCACTTT. The variable domain in full, with the rest retrieved from reference TRBV5-4 and TRBJ1-6, is ETGVTQSPTHLIKTRGQQVTLRCSSQSGHNTVSWYQQALGQGPQFIFQYYREEENGRGNFPPRFSGLQFPNYSSELNVNALELDDSALYLCASSLAGGGGNSPLHFGNGTRLTVT.

CDR3 DNA sequence: TGTGCCAGCAGCCCCTCGGGGTGGTCTAGCGGGGGGAGAACCTACGAGCAGTACTTC. Translating it yields CASSPSGWSSGGRTYEQYF. The chain couples TRBV9 to TRBJ2-7, with 11 bases matching TRBD2. Germline assignment: CDR1 SGDLS and CDR2 YYNGEE. The CDR3 runs to 19 residues. Trimming removed 4 bases from V and 2 bases from J; junction bases left unmatched: 17. Based on the CDR3 plus reference TRBV9 and TRBJ2-7, the full variable domain is DSGVTQTPKHLITATGQRVTLRCSPRSGDLSVYWYQQSLDQGLQFLIQYYNGEERAKGNILERFSAQQFPDLHSELNLSSLELGDSALYFCASSPSGWSSGGRTYEQYFGPGTRLTVT.

The CDR3 nucleotides read TGTGCCGTAGCAGGACACCGGACTAGCGGGAGGAACCACGAGCAGTACTTC. It yields the protein CAVAGHRTSGRNHEQYF. V is TRBV21-1 and J is TRBJ2-7; the table's D call of TRBD2 was not tested on the DNA. TRBV21-1 is a known pseudogene. The length of the CDR3 is 17 residues.